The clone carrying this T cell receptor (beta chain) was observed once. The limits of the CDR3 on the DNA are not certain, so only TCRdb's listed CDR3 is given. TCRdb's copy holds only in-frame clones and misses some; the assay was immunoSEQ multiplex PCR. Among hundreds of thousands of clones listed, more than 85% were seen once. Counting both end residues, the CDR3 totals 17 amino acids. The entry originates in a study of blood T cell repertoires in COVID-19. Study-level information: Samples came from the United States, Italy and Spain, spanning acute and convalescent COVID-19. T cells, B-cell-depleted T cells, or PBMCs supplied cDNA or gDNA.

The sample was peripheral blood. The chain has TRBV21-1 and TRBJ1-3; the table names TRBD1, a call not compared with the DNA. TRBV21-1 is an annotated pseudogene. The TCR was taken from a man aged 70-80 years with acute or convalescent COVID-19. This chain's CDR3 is CASSNKVGQGNRNTIYF.